These 27 T cell receptor beta chains were sequenced from one sample in a study of T cell responses to AZD1222 COVID-19 vaccine (dated by TCRdb to the early 2020s). Library creation used the immunoSEQ multiplex PCR assay. TCRdb took this table from immuneACCESS and kept in-frame rearrangements with V and J called. Such tables lack part of the clones; where checked against another copy, unresolved V genes explain under half of the gap, and the rest is unexplained. This sample is represented by 90,000 to 120,000 clones; about 85% of them were singletons. The top ten clonotypes cover 4.8% of the sample. The time point label on this specimen signifies: about 28 days (+/-7) after the second vaccine dose. The sample consisted of peripheral blood, taken 28 days after the second AZD1222 dose. The receptors come from an adult who received the AZD1222 COVID-19 vaccine.

CDR3 region: CASSISQGLYSPLHF. The CDR3 bases are TGTGCCAGTAGTATTTCACAGGGACTTTATTCACCCCTCCACTTT. The V call is TRBV19, the J call TRBJ1-6; possible D gene TRBD1, 6 bases. The CDR3 has 15 residues. The V gene's germline CDR1 is LNHDA and CDR2 SQIVND (reference sequence). V dropped 3 bases and J dropped 8 bases, with 14 bases sitting between them.

This sequence joins TRBV5-1 and TRBJ1-2; D is possibly TRBD1 (6 bases). This CDR3 is built from 14 residues. V was trimmed by 0 bases and J by 3 bases, leaving 9 bases between them. Germline values: CDR1 SGHRS, CDR2 YFSETQ. The CDR3 spells CASSLDREDYGYTF. The CDR3 bases are TGCGCCAGCAGCTTGGACAGGGAAGACTATGGCTACACCTTC.

The V and J genes are TRBV3-1 (or the pseudogene TRBV3-2) and TRBJ1-2; D possibly corresponds to TRBD1 (6 bases). V lost 4 bases to trimming and J lost 6 bases, with 12 bases between them. Germline CDR1 LGHDT, CDR2 YNNKEL (reference sequence). The CDR3 totals 13 residues. DNA of the CDR3: TGTGCCAGCAGCCCAAGTTACAGGGATGGCTACACCTTC. Amino acid sequence: CASSPSYRDGYTF.

The rearrangement links TRBV4-1 to TRBJ2-2; 8 bases fit TRBD2. Germline trimming cut 0 bases from V and 2 bases from J; bases unmatched to any gene: 8. CDR1 is MGHRA, CDR2 YSYEKL, per germline. The CDR3 sequence is 18 residues long. In DNA form, the CDR3 reads TGCGCCAGCAGCCAAGAGGGGGTAGCGGGGAGAAACACCGGGGAGCTGTTTTTT. Protein sequence: CASSQEGVAGRNTGELFF.

The chain combines TRBV29-1 with TRBJ1-2; D is unresolved. Per germline, CDR1 SQVTM and CDR2 ANQGSEA. Trimming left V 1 base short and J 0 bases short, with 6 bases between. The CDR3 length is 13 residues. CDR3 amino acids: CSVEALTNYGYTF. The CDR3 DNA is TGCAGCGTTGAAGCTTTAACTAACTATGGCTACACCTTC.

The chain joins TRBV19 to TRBJ2-3, with D perhaps TRBD2 (6 bases). V was shortened by 6 bases and J by 5 bases, with 9 bases between the two germline ends. The CDR3 contains 12 residues. Germline V gives CDR1 LNHDA, CDR2 SQIVND (reference sequence). The CDR3 loop is CASSSAGDTQYF. The CDR3 DNA follows: TGTGCCAGTAGCTCAGCGGGAGATACGCAGTATTTT. Variable domain in full (rest from reference TRBV19 and TRBJ2-3): DGGITQSPKYLFRKEGQNVTLSCEQNLNHDAMYWYRQDPGQGLRLIYYSQIVNDFQKGDIAEGYSVSREKKESFPLTVTSAQKNPTAFYLCASSSAGDTQYFGPGTRLTVL.

V usage is TRBV5-4 and J usage is TRBJ1-6; D ambiguous. The CDR3 sequence is 13 residues long. The germline CDR1 and CDR2 sequences are SGHNT and YYREEE (reference sequence). V was shortened by 4 bases and J by 8 bases, with 10 bases between the two germline ends. In DNA, the CDR3 is TGTGCCAGCAGCCCGTCGGGAGATTCACCCCTCCACTTT. Translating it yields CASSPSGDSPLHF.

The V and J genes are TRBV5-1 and TRBJ1-2; 7 bases line up with TRBD1. The junction had 9 bases not matched to a gene; V was cut back by 0 bases and J by 1 base. Germline-derived CDR1 and CDR2 are SGHRS and YFSETQ. This CDR3 has 17 amino acids. The CDR3 nucleotides are TGCGCCAGCAGCTTGGCAGGTGGGGACAGCAGTAACTATGGCTACACCTTC. As protein: CASSLAGGDSSNYGYTF.

In nucleotides, the CDR3 is TGTGCCACACAACCGGGGGGGGGCGTCGAGCAGTACTTC. This translates into CATQPGGGVEQYF. This chain links TRBV7-2 with TRBJ2-7, with 8 bases identical to TRBD2. The CDR3 sequence is 13 residues long. The germline V gene encodes CDR1 SGHTA and CDR2 FQGNSA. The V segment lost 10 bases and the J segment 6 bases; nucleotides outside the gene matches: 11.

The chain couples TRBV9 to TRBJ1-5; D gene ambiguous. The CDR3 length is 15 residues. Germline V gene lookup returns CDR1 SGDLS and CDR2 YYNGEE. V was cut by 2 bases and J by 0 bases, with 9 bases left in between. The CDR3 DNA follows: TGTGCCAGCAGCGTTACAGACTCTAGCAATCAGCCCCAGCATTTT. Protein: CASSVTDSSNQPQHF. Together with reference TRBV9 and TRBJ1-5, the CDR3 gives the full variable domain: DSGVTQTPKHLITATGQRVTLRCSPRSGDLSVYWYQQSLDQGLQFLIQYYNGEERAKGNILERFSAQQFPDLHSELNLSSLELGDSALYFCASSVTDSSNQPQHFGDGTRLSIL.

This clone was counted a single time. The chain combines TRBV5-5 with TRBJ1-6; D possibly corresponds to TRBD1 (6 bases). V gave up 3 bases and J gave up 5 bases, with 9 bases separating them. CDR3 length: 14 amino acids. Per the germline V gene, CDR1 is SGHKS and CDR2 is YYEKEE (reference sequence). The CDR3, as DNA: TGTGCCAGCAGCTGGACAGTAGATAATTCACCCCTCCACTTT. Translation: CASSWTVDNSPLHF.

The chain combines TRBV18 with TRBJ1-1, with 8 bases aligning to TRBD1. The germline V gene has CDR1 KGHSH and CDR2 LQKENI. This CDR3 region has 16 residues. Trimming cost V 3 bases and J 0 bases; bases outside gene matches: 6. CDR3 nucleotide sequence: TGTGCCAGCTCACCCGGACAGGGTGGAATGAACACTGAAGCTTTCTTT. It encodes CASSPGQGGMNTEAFF. Complete variable domain (other parts from reference TRBV18 and TRBJ1-1): NAGVMQNPRHLVRRRGQEARLRCSPMKGHSHVYWYRQLPEEGLKFMVYLQKENIIDESGMPKERFSAEFPKEGPSILRIQQVVRGDSAAYFCASSPGQGGMNTEAFFGQGTRLTVV.

The V call is TRBV29-1, the J call TRBJ2-5, with D uncertain. Trimming left V 4 bases short and J 3 bases short, with 9 bases between. CDR1 and CDR2 from the germline V gene are SQVTM and ANQGSEA. The CDR3 runs to 12 residues. CDR3 nucleotide sequence: TGCAGCGTTGGGGCCGTGGAAGAGACCCAGTACTTC. This sequence encodes CSVGAVEETQYF.

The V gene is TRBV2, the J gene TRBJ1-5, with 8 bases that match TRBD1. The CDR3 length is 14 residues. Germline assignment: CDR1 SNHLY and CDR2 FYNNEI. V shed 8 bases, J shed 1 base, and the junction held 4 bases outside the gene matches. The CDR3 DNA reads TGTGCCAGCTGCCAGGGGGCCAGCAATCAGCCCCAGCATTTT. Encoded protein: CASCQGASNQPQHF.

The sample holds one count of this clone. The genes are TRBV6-1 and TRBJ2-2, with TRBD2 identical over 10 bases. The V gene's germline CDR1 is MNHNS and CDR2 SASEGT. The CDR3 sequence is 15 residues long. Trimming at V came to 2 bases and at J to 6 bases, leaving 3 bases not matched to a gene. The CDR3 here is CASSEPGLAPGELFF. For the CDR3, the DNA is TGTGCCAGCAGTGAACCGGGACTAGCGCCCGGGGAGCTGTTTTTT.

On this clone itself: Its ends do not fully match the called genes, so a read error is possible. This chain links TRBV10-1 with TRBJ1-5, with D uncertain. Germline V gene sequence: CDR1 WNHNN, CDR2 SYGVQD (reference sequence). This CDR3 comprises 15 residues. This CDR3 is CATSRGAYSNQPQHF. The CDR3 DNA sequence: TGCGCCACCAGTCGGGGTGCCTATAGCAATCAGCCCCAGCATTTT.

The chain couples TRBV28 to TRBJ1-1; tentative D call: TRBD1 (5 bases). Germline V gene data show CDR1 as MDHEN and CDR2 as SYDVKM. This CDR3 contains 15 residues. V lost 3 bases and J 4 bases, leaving 15 bases between the germline ends. CDR3 residues: CASSFLTVAGTEAFF. The CDR3 DNA reads as TGTGCCAGCAGTTTCCTGACAGTGGCGGGCACTGAAGCTTTCTTT.

DNA of the CDR3: TGTGCCAGCAGACCCGGACTAGCTCCTGGCACAGATACGCAGTATTTT. Its translation: CASRPGLAPGTDTQYF. The chain uses TRBV27 and TRBJ2-3; 8 positions match TRBD2. Germline V gene data show CDR1 as MNHEY and CDR2 as SMNVEV (reference sequence). After removal of 6 bases from V and 1 base from J, the junction contained 9 bases not matched to a gene. This CDR3 is 16 amino acids long.

This chain connects TRBV27 to TRBJ2-1; 7 nucleotides align to TRBD1. V trimming: 6 bases; J trimming: 3 bases; junction bases outside the gene matches: 5. Germline V CDR1 and CDR2: MNHEY, SMNVEV (reference sequence). The CDR3 contains 14 residues. CDR3 sequence: CASSSGTDYNEQFF. CDR3 DNA: TGTGCCAGCAGCTCCGGGACAGACTACAATGAGCAGTTCTTC.

The rearrangement links TRBV19 to TRBJ1-2, with TRBD1 matching over 8 bases. Germline V gene sequence: CDR1 LNHDA, CDR2 SQIVND (reference sequence). V lost 7 bases to trimming and J lost 6 bases; unmatched junction nucleotides: 10. CDR3 size: 14 residues. CDR3 in amino acids: CASIPRTGMHGYTF. The CDR3 DNA is TGTGCCAGTATTCCCCGGACAGGGATGCATGGCTACACCTTC. The entire variable domain, with the rest obtained from reference TRBV19 and TRBJ1-2, is as follows: DGGITQSPKYLFRKEGQNVTLSCEQNLNHDAMYWYRQDPGQGLRLIYYSQIVNDFQKGDIAEGYSVSREKKESFPLTVTSAQKNPTAFYLCASIPRTGMHGYTFGSGTRLTVV.

The chain combines TRBV21-1 with TRBJ2-7; the D call of TRBD1 is as the table states it, not checked on the DNA. TRBV21-1 is annotated as a pseudogene. CDR3 length: 16 residues. The CDR3: CASSKNRGFHSYEQYF. The CDR3 nucleotides are TGTGCCAGCAGCAAAAACAGGGGGTTCCACTCCTACGAGCAGTACTTC.

The V gene is TRBV7-2, the J gene TRBJ1-2; D gene ambiguous. V dropped 0 bases and J dropped 5 bases, with 19 bases sitting between them. CDR3 length: 17 amino acids. Germline CDR1 is SGHTA and CDR2 is FQGNSA. The CDR3 is CASSLAPSPKGRYGYTF. The CDR3 nucleotides are TGTGCCAGCAGCTTAGCGCCCAGCCCCAAGGGCAGGTATGGCTACACCTTC.

The rearrangement joins TRBV14 to TRBJ2-5, with D hard to call. The germline CDR1 and CDR2 sequences are SGHDN and FVKESK. V was clipped by 2 bases and J by 2 bases, with 3 bases between them. The length of the CDR3 is 12 residues. The CDR3 loop is CASSQLQETQYF. DNA for the CDR3: TGTGCCAGCAGCCAATTGCAAGAGACCCAGTACTTC.

This chain joins TRBV2 and TRBJ2-7; D gene uncertain. This CDR3 has 13 amino acids. Germline-derived CDR1 and CDR2 are SNHLY and FYNNEI. With 7 bases removed from V and 3 bases from J, the gap between germline ends came to 13 bases. Written as DNA, the CDR3 is TGTGCCAGCACAGATCTGGATCTCTACGAGCAGTACTTC. Its protein is CASTDLDLYEQYF.

This clone was seen once. Sequence at one end of the junction differs from germline and may be a read error. J is TRBJ1-1 and V is TRBV7-9, with TRBD1 as a possible D gene (6 bases). Germline lookup yields CDR1 SEHNR and CDR2 FQNEAQ (reference sequence). The CDR3 is 12 residues long. The CDR3 is CASSDVRDTAPF. The DNA for the CDR3 is TGTGCCAGCAGCGATGTCCGGGACACCGCACCCTTT. Full variable domain (outside the CDR3, taken from reference TRBV7-9 and TRBJ1-1): DTGVSQNPRHKITKRGQNVTFRCDPISEHNRLYWYRQTLGQGPEFLTYFQNEAQLEKSRLLSDRFSAERPKGSFSTLEIQRTEQGDSAMYLCASSDVRDTAPFGQGTRLTVV.

The genes are TRBV20-1 and TRBJ2-7; D may be TRBD1 (6 bases). The CDR3 is 14 amino acids. CDR1 is DFQATT, CDR2 SNEGSKA, per germline (reference sequence). Between the trimmed V and J ends, which lost 3 bases and 0 bases, there was a span of 12 bases. CDR3 DNA sequence: TGCAGTGCTAGTGGGTCAGGGGACTCCTACGAGCAGTACTTC. Translated, it gives CSASGSGDSYEQYF.

The chain combines TRBV24-1 with TRBJ1-5; TRBD1 might be the D (6 bases). The CDR3 has 16 amino acids. The germline V gene has CDR1 KGHDR and CDR2 SFDVKD. V was pared by 9 bases and J by 0 bases, with 17 bases between. The CDR3 DNA reads TGTGCCACCGGACAGTTTCACCTATATAGCAATCAGCCCCAGCATTTT. Encoded protein: CATGQFHLYSNQPQHF.